The 14 T cell receptor beta chains reported below all come from one sample, sequenced in a study of chemoradiotherapy in HPV16-positive cancers. Libraries were prepared by immunoSEQ multiplex PCR; TCRdb keeps only in-frame clonotypes and omits some of them. The sample lists approximately 3,200 clones; more than 80% were seen once. The sample was tumor tissue, taken from a patient who underwent chemoradiotherapy. All receptors come from a human donor with HPV-associated anogenital cancer.

This sequence joins TRBV2 and TRBJ1-1; no reliable D call. The germline gives CDR1 SNHLY, CDR2 FYNNEI. This CDR3 region has 14 residues. The V end lost 6 bases, the J end lost 0 bases, and 11 bases lay between the germline ends. The chain's CDR3 is CASSAQNLNTEAFF. CDR3 nucleotides: TGTGCCAGCAGCGCACAGAATTTGAACACTGAAGCTTTCTTT.

The gene calls are TRBV9 and TRBJ1-6; the D is unclear. CDR1 is SGDLS, CDR2 YYNGEE, per germline. There are 13 residues in the CDR3. Trimming stripped 4 bases from V and 4 bases from J, with 6 bases between. CDR3 in amino acids: CASSPDYNSPLHF. CDR3 sequence (DNA): TGTGCCAGCAGCCCAGATTATAATTCACCCCTCCACTTT.

The chain carries TRBV4-2 and TRBJ1-3; D possibly corresponds to TRBD1 (6 bases). Per germline, CDR1 LGHNA and CDR2 YNFKEQ. The CDR3 length is 14 residues. The ends were cut back, 2 bases at V and 2 bases at J, with 7 bases in the middle. In DNA form, the CDR3 reads TGTGCCAGCAGCCAACAGGGGCCTGGAAACACCATATATTTT. It encodes CASSQQGPGNTIYF.

V usage is TRBV5-6 and J usage is TRBJ2-1; 10 bases agree with TRBD2. CDR3 size: 14 residues. Looked up from germline, CDR1 is SGHDT and CDR2 is YYEEEE. The V segment lost 2 bases and the J segment 9 bases; nucleotides outside the gene matches: 5. The CDR3 DNA reads as TGTGCCAGCAGCTTCAGCGGGGGGGCCATTGAGCAGTTCTTC. It specifies CASSFSGGAIEQFF.

The V gene is TRBV4-2, the J gene TRBJ1-2; TRBD1 agrees at 7 bases. Germline values: CDR1 LGHNA, CDR2 YNFKEQ. V was clipped by 1 base and J by 8 bases; unmatched bases: 7. This CDR3 spans 14 amino acids. The CDR3 sequence: CASSQGTGLGGYTF. The CDR3 DNA is TGTGCCAGCAGCCAAGGGACAGGCCTTGGCGGCTACACCTTC.

The gene calls are TRBV29-1 and TRBJ2-5, with D unresolved. The V gene's germline CDR1 is SQVTM and CDR2 ANQGSEA. The CDR3 length is 12 residues. V was cut by 5 bases and J by 1 base, with 8 bases left in between. The CDR3 is CSVRATQETQYF. Written as DNA, the CDR3 is TGCAGCGTTAGGGCAACCCAAGAGACCCAGTACTTC.

This chain connects TRBV7-9 to TRBJ2-1; D is unresolved. CDR3 length: 14 amino acids. The V end was cut by 6 bases, the J end by 1 base, with 10 bases between. CDR1 is SEHNR, CDR2 FQNEAQ, per germline (reference sequence). This CDR3 is CASSSPGSYNEQFF. CDR3 nucleotides: TGTGCCAGCAGTTCCCCTGGTTCCTACAATGAGCAGTTCTTC.

This clone has a handful of counts. This chain joins TRBV4-3 and TRBJ1-2, with 7 bases matching TRBD1. The germline V gene encodes CDR1 LGHNA and CDR2 YSLEER. Losses at the gene ends were 1 base for V and 7 bases for J; bases not matched to a gene: 9. The CDR3 length is 15 residues. The CDR3 nucleotides read TGCGCCAGCAGCCAAGGGATACAGGGGAGACCTGGCTACACCTTC. Its protein product is CASSQGIQGRPGYTF.

The rearrangement joins TRBV5-1 to TRBJ2-3; D not resolved. The CDR3 is 14 amino acids. The ends were cut back, 4 bases at V and 6 bases at J, with 15 bases in the middle. Germline values: CDR1 SGHRS, CDR2 YFSETQ. Here the CDR3 reads CASSEQQSMDTQYF. The CDR3 DNA reads TGCGCCAGCAGCGAACAGCAGTCAATGGATACGCAGTATTTT. The full variable domain, in which reference TRBV5-1 and TRBJ2-3 provide the parts outside the CDR3, is KAGVTQTPRYLIKTRGQQVTLSCSPISGHRSVSWYQQTPGQGLQFLFEYFSETQRNKGNFPGRFSGRQFSNSRSEMNVSTLELGDSALYLCASSEQQSMDTQYFGPGTRLTVL.

The chain couples TRBV7-2 to TRBJ2-7; D may match TRBD1 or TRBD2 (7 bases each). Trimming shortened V by 5 bases and J by 12 bases, and 23 bases separated the two germline ends. The V gene's germline CDR1 is SGHTA and CDR2 FQGNSA. CDR3 length: 14 residues. CDR3 in amino acids: CASSPAGQKRPRYF. CDR3 sequence (DNA): TGTGCCAGCAGCCCAGCGGGACAGAAGCGGCCGAGGTACTTC. The whole variable domain, remainder taken from reference TRBV7-2 and TRBJ2-7, is GAGVSQSPSNKVTEKGKDVELRCDPISGHTALYWYRQSLGQGLEFLIYFQGNSAPDKSGLPSDRFSAERTGGSVSTLTIQRTQQEDSAVYLCASSPAGQKRPRYFGPGTRLTVT.

This rearrangement joins TRBV28 to TRBJ1-2; TRBD1 aligns across 9 bases. Germline loops: CDR1 MDHEN, CDR2 SYDVKM. Germline trimming cut 6 bases from V and 6 bases from J; bases unmatched to any gene: 5. This CDR3 comprises 13 residues. CDR3 residues: CASSRDRVDGYTF. In DNA, the CDR3 is TGTGCCAGCAGCAGGGACAGGGTGGATGGCTACACCTTC.

This clone showed up just once. In nucleotides, the CDR3 is TGTGCCAGCAGTGCCGGACAGGGGTTTGGCTACACCTTC. Its protein product is CASSAGQGFGYTF. The chain uses TRBV6-1 and TRBJ1-2; TRBD1 agrees at 9 bases. V trimming: 4 bases; J trimming: 7 bases; junction bases outside the gene matches: 4. Germline CDR1 is MNHNS and CDR2 is SASEGT. This CDR3 region has 13 residues.

Only one count was recorded for this clone. CDR3 DNA: TGCGCCAGCAGCCAAGGACTAGCGGGGGGGCCCCAGAGCTCCTACGAGCAGTACTTC. It specifies CASSQGLAGGPQSSYEQYF. The genes are TRBV4-3 and TRBJ2-7; 14 bases fit TRBD2. Germline loops: CDR1 LGHNA, CDR2 YSLEER. The CDR3 runs to 19 residues. V dropped 1 base and J dropped 0; count of bases not matched to a gene: 8.

This clone was seen a handful of times. V and J are TRBV13 and TRBJ1-2; 10 bases are shared with TRBD1. There are 15 residues in the CDR3. With 2 bases clipped from V and 7 bases from J, the junction kept 7 bases outside the gene matches. Germline V gives CDR1 PRHDT, CDR2 FYEKMQ (reference sequence). The CDR3 DNA sequence: TGTGCCAGCAGCTTAAGACAGGGGGCGATGGGTGGCTACACCTTC. Amino acids: CASSLRQGAMGGYTF.